This passage covers 2 T cell receptor beta chains from one sample sequenced in a study of glioma-infiltrating T cells. The iRepertoire nested amplicon-rescue multiplex PCR amplified TCR alpha and beta CDR3s from RNA. TCRdb itself ran the multiplex PCR reads through MiXCR, one entry per CDR3 protein. The table includes a few hundred thousand distinct CDR3 sequences, around 38% detected once. Specimen: glioma tissue, nonneoplastic brain tissue, or PBMCs (not recorded which). The origin of the receptors is a human donor with low-grade glioma or glioblastoma, undergoing nonglioma brain surgery, or in good health (not recorded which).

This clonotype was seen a handful of times. This rearrangement joins TRBV7-9 to TRBJ1-5; 7 positions agree with TRBD1. The CDR3 covers 17 residues. The V and J ends lost 4 bases and 0 bases, in that order; junction bases with no gene match: 9. Germline lookup yields CDR1 SEHNR and CDR2 FQNEAQ (reference sequence). CDR3 amino acids: CASSSSGGPYSNQPQHF. In DNA form, the CDR3 reads TGTGCCAGCAGCTCATCAGGGGGTCCCTATAGCAATCAGCCCCAGCATTTT. Using reference TRBV7-9 and TRBJ1-5 for the parts outside the CDR3, the full variable domain is DTGVSQNPRHKITKRGQNVTFRCDPISEHNRLYWYRQTLGQGPEFLTYFQNEAQLEKSRLLSDRFSAERPKGSFSTLEIQRTEQGDSAMYLCASSSSGGPYSNQPQHFGDGTRLSIL.

This sequence joins TRBV19 and TRBJ2-7, with TRBD2 matching over 11 bases. The junction had 4 bases not matched to a gene; V was cut back by 5 bases and J by 4 bases. Germline V gives CDR1 LNHDA, CDR2 SQIVND (reference sequence). The CDR3 has 14 residues. The CDR3 region has the DNA TGTGCCAGTAGTTCGCTAGCGGGAGGTTACGAGCAGTACTTC. Protein: CASSSLAGGYEQYF.